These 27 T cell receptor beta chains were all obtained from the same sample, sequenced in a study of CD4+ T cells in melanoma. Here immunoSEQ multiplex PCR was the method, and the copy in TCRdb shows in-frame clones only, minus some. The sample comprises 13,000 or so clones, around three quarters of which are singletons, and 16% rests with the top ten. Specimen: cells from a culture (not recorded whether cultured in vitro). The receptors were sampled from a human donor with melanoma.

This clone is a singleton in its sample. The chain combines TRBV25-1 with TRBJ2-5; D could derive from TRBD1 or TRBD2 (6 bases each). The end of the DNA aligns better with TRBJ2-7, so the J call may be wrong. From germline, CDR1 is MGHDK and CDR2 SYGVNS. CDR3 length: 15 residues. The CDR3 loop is CASSPDWGAGNEQYF. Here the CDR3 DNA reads TGTGCCAGCAGTCCCGACTGGGGGGCCGGCAACGAGCAGTACTTC.

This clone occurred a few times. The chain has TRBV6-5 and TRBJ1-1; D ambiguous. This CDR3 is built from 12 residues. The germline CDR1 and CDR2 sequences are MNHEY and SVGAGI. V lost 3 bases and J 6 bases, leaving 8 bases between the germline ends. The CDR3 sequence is CASSYGRSEAFF. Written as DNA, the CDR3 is TGTGCCAGCAGTTATGGCAGGTCTGAAGCTTTCTTT.

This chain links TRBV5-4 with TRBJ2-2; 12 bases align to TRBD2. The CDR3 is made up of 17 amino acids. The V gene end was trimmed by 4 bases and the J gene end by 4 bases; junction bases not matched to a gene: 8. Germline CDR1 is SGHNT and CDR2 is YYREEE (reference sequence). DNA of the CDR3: TGTGCCAGCAGCGCGACTAGCGGGGGAGGGATCACCGGGGAGCTGTTTTTT. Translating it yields CASSATSGGGITGELFF.

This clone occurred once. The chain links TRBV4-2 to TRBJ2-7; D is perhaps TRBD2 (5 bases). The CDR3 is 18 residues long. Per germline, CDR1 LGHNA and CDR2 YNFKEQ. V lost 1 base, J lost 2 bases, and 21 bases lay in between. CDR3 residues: CASSQAKSGLSKAYEQYF. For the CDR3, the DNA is TGTGCCAGCAGCCAAGCTAAAAGTGGACTTTCGAAGGCCTACGAGCAGTACTTC.

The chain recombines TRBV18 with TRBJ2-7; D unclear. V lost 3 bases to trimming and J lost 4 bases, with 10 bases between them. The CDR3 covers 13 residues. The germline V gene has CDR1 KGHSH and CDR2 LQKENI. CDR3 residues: CASSPLKLYEQYF. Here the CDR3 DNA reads TGTGCCAGCTCACCTTTAAAATTATACGAGCAGTACTTC.

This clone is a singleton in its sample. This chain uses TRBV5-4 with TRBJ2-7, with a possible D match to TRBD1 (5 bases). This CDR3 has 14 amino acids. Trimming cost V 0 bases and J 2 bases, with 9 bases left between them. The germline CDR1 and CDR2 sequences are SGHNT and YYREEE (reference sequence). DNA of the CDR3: TGTGCCAGCAGCTTGGGCTGGGGCGCCTACGAGCAGTACTTC. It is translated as CASSLGWGAYEQYF.

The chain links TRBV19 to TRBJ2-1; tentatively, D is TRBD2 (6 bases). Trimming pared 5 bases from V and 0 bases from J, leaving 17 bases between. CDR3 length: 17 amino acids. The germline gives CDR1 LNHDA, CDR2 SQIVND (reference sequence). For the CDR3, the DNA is TGTGCCAGTAGTGTCCGACCTCTAGCGAACTCCTACAATGAGCAGTTCTTC. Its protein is CASSVRPLANSYNEQFF.

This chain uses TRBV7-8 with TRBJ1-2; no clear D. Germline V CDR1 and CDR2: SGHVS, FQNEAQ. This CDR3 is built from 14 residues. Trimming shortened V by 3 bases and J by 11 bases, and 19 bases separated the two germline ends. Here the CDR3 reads CASSLSVRTLGYTF. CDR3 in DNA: TGTGCCAGCAGCTTGAGCGTCAGGACGTTGGGTTACACCTTC. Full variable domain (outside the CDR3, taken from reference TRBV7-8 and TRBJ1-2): GAGVSQSPRYKVAKRGQDVALRCDPISGHVSLFWYQQALGQGPEFLTYFQNEAQLDKSGLPSDRFFAERPEGSVSTLKIQRTQQEDSAVYLCASSLSVRTLGYTFGSGTRLTVV.

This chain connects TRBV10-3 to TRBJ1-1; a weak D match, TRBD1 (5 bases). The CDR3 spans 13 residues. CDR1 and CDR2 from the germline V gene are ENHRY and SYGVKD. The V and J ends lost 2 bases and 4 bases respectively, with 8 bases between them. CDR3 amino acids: CAISEGGSTEAFF. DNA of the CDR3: TGTGCCATCAGTGAGGGGGGATCCACTGAAGCTTTCTTT.

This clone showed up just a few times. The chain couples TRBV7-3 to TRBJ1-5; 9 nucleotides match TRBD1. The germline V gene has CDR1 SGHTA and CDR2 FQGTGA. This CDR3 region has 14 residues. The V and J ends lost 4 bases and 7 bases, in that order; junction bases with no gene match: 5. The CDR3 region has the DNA TGTGCCAGCAGCTCGACAGGGGGTATACAGCCCCAGCATTTT. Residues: CASSSTGGIQPQHF.

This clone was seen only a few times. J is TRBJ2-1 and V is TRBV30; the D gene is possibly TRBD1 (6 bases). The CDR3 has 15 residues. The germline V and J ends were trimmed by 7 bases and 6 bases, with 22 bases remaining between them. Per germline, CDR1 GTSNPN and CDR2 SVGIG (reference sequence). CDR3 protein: CALTGTLNLGNEQFF. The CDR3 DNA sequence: TGTGCCTTAACCGGGACACTTAATCTTGGCAATGAGCAGTTCTTC. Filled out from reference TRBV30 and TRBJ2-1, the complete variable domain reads SQTIHQWPATLVQPVGSPLSLECTVEGTSNPNLYWYRQAAGRGLQLLFYSVGIGQISSEVPQNLSASRPQDRQFILSSKKLLLSDSGFYLCALTGTLNLGNEQFFGPGTRLTVL.

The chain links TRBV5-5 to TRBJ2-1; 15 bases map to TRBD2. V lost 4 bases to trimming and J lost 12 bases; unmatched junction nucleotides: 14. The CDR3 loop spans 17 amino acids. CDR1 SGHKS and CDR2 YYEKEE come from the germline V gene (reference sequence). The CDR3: CASSTATSWTSGGAQFF. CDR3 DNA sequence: TGTGCCAGCAGCACCGCAACCTCTTGGACTAGCGGGGGGGCGCAGTTCTTC. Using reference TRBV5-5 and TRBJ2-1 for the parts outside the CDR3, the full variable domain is DAGVTQSPTHLIKTRGQQVTLRCSPISGHKSVSWYQQVLGQGPQFIFQYYEKEERGRGNFPDRFSARQFPNYSSELNVNALLLGDSALYLCASSTATSWTSGGAQFFGPGTRLTVL.

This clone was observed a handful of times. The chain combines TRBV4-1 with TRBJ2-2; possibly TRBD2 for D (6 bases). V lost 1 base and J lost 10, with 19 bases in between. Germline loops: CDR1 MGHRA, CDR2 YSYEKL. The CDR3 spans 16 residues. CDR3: CASSQVFPREVVELFF. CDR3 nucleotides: TGCGCCAGCAGCCAAGTATTTCCCAGGGAGGTCGTGGAGCTGTTTTTT.

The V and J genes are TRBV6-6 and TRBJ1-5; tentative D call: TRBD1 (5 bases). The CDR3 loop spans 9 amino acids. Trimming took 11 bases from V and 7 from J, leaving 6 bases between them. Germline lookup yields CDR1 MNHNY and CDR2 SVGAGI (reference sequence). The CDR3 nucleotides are TGTGCCGGGGGGCAGCCCCAGCATTTT. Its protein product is CAGGQPQHF.

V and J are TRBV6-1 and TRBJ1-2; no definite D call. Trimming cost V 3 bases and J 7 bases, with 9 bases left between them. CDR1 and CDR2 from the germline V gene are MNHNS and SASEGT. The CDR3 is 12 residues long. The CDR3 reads CASSDRFSGYTF. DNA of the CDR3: TGTGCCAGCAGTGACAGGTTCTCTGGCTACACCTTC.

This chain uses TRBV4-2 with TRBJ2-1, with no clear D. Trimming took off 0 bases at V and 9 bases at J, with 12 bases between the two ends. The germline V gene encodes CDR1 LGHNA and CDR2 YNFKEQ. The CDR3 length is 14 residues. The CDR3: CASSQDRFLGEQFF. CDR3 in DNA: TGTGCCAGCAGCCAAGACCGATTCCTCGGTGAGCAGTTCTTC.

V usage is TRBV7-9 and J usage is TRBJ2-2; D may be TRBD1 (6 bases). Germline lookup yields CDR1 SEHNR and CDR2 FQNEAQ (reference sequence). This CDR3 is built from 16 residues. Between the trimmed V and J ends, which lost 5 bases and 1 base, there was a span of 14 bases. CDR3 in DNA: TGTGCCAGCAGCCCCGGACAGCTACTGAACACCGGGGAGCTGTTTTTT. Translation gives CASSPGQLLNTGELFF.

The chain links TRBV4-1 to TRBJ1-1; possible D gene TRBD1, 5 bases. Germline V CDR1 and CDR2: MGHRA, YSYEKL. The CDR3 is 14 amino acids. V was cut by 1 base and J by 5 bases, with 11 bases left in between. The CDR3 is CASSQVGTVTEAFF. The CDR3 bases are TGCGCCAGCAGCCAAGTGGGGACGGTTACTGAAGCTTTCTTT.

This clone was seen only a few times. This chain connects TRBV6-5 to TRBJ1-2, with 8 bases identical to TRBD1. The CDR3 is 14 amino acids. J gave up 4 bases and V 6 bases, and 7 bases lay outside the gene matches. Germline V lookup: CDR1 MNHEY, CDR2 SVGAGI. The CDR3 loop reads CASRTRDRSYGYTF. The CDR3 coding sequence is TGTGCCAGCAGAACACGGGACAGGAGCTATGGCTACACCTTC.

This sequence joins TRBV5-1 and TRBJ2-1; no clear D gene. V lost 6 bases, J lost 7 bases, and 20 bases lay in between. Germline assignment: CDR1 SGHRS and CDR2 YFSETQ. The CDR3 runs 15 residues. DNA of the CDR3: TGCGCCAGCAATTATCTGGGCAGTTCTTCGAATGAGCAGTTCTTC. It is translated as CASNYLGSSSNEQFF.

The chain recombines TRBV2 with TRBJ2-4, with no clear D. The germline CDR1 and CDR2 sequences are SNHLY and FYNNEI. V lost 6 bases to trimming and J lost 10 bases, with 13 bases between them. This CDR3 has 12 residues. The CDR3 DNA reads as TGTGCCAGCAGATTCACCCAGAGGATTCAGTACTTC. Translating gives CASRFTQRIQYF.

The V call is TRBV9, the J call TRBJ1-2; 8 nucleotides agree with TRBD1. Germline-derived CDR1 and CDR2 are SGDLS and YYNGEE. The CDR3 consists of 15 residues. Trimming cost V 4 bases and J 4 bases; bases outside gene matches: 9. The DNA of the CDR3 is TGTGCCAGCAGCCCCTGGACAGGGAGGGGCTATGGCTACACCTTC. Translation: CASSPWTGRGYGYTF.

CDR3 loop: CASSLSGNAEKLFF. The CDR3 DNA reads TGCGCCAGCAGCTTATCGGGTAATGCGGAAAAACTGTTTTTT. V gene TRBV5-1 combines with J gene TRBJ1-4; D is unresolved. This CDR3 spans 14 amino acids. V lost 2 bases and J lost 8, with 13 bases in between. Germline V gene sequence: CDR1 SGHRS, CDR2 YFSETQ.

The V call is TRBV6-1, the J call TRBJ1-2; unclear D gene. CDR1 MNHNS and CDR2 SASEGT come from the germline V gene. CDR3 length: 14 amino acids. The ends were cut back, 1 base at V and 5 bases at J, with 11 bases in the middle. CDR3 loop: CASSEGGGWYGYTF. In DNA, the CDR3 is TGTGCCAGCAGTGAAGGTGGTGGGTGGTATGGCTACACCTTC.

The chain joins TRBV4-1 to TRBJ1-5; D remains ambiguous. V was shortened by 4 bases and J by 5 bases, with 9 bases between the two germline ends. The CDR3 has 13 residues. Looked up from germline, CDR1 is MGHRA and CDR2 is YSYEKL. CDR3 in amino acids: CASSRGVDQPQHF. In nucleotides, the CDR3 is TGCGCCAGCAGCCGGGGAGTCGATCAGCCCCAGCATTTT.

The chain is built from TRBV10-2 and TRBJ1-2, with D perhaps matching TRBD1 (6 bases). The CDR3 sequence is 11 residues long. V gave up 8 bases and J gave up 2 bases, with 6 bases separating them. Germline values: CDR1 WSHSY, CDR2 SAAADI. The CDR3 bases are TGCGCCAGCGGACAGAACTATGGCTACACCTTC. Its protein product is CASGQNYGYTF.

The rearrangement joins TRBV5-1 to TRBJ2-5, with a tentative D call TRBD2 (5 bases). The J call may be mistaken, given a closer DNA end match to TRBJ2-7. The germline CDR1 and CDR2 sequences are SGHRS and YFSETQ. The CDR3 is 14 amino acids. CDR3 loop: CASSSTGSLYEQYF. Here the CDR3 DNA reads TGCGCCAGCAGCTCGACGGGGTCACTCTACGAGCAGTACTTC.